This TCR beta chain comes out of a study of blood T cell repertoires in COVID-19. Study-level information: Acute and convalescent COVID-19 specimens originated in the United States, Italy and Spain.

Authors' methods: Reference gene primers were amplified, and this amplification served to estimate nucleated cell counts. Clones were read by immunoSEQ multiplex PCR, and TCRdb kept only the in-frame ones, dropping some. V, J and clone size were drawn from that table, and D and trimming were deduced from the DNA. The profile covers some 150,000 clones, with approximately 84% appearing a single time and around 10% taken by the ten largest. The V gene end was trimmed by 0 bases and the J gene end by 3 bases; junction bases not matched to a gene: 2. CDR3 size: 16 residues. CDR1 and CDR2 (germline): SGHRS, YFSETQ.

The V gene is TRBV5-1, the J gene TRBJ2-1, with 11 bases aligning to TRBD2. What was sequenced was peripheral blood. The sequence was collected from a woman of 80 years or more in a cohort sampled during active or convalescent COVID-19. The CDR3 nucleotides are TGCGCCAGCAGCTTGGGGGGGACTAGCGGCTACAATGAGCAGTTCTTC. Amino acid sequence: CASSLGGTSGYNEQFF.